This T cell receptor beta chain was sequenced during a study of T cell responses to AZD1222 COVID-19 vaccine (dated by TCRdb to the early 2020s). Turning to the overall study: A total of more than 230 trial participants underwent TCR sequencing, of whom 207 had received two doses of AZD1222 and 26 had received two doses of the MenACWY control vaccine. Trial participants were enrolled into age subgroups of 18-55, 56-69 and 70-plus years, which contained approximately 150, 28 and 58 TCR-sequenced participants, respectively. The full study reports these points: Epitopes outside the regions mutated in the B.1.351 and B.1.1.7 variants were reportedly recognized by nearly half of the unique spike-specific TCRs. Conclusions about previously exposed vaccinees were limited because only a handful of AZD1222 recipients were SARS-CoV-2 seropositive at baseline. CD4 TCRs associated with the vaccine covered the entire spike protein, and the dominant responses were in regions 160-218 and 743-854. No day 14 peak-response samples were available, so repertoires were characterized only after the peak T cell response. Participants were mostly white British and included more females than males, and it was suggested by the authors that clonal diversity may have been underestimated. The 56-69-year group was small, and its depth increase did not reach significance, likely because of low power. After two AZD1222 doses, spike-specific TCR breadth and depth were significantly higher than at day 0 and than in MenACWY recipients.

As for this clone: Its specific antigen is unknown. No per-base quality is available; no much larger clone lies one base away.

The CDR3 regions of human TCRbeta chains were analyzed by immunosequencing. The study's own analysis went as follows. Repertoire TCRs were matched against a reference library of SARS-CoV-2-specific TCRs generated with the MIRA antigen-specificity platform. Breadth meant the fraction of unique TCRs that were SARS-CoV-2-associated, whereas depth meant the fraction of total T cells that were SARS-CoV-2-associated. Using the MIRA data, each spike-specific TCR was assigned both to the spike region to which the TCR was reactive and to a CD4 or CD8 class. Log10-transformed breadth and depth values were compared by one-way ANOVA with Sidak's multiple comparisons tests. TCRdb took this table from immuneACCESS and kept in-frame rearrangements with V and J called. Such tables lack part of the clones; where checked against another copy, unresolved V genes explain under half of the gap, and the rest is unexplained. V and J calls and clone size are those listed in that table; D and trimming were worked out from the DNA. Present in this sample are more than 75,000 clones, around 93% of which were seen just once. Of the sample, around 8% is held by the ten largest clones.

Read against the paper, the sample's time point label means: about 28 days (+/-7) after the second vaccine dose. AZD1222 recipients with second doses at about 4 weeks or about 12 weeks were pooled, because spike-specific TCR depth and breadth did not differ between schedules. Vaccinee samples were obtained from the UK trials COV001 and COV002, which included a single-blind randomized controlled phase 2/3 trial of AZD1222 (ChAdOx1 nCoV-19) in healthy adults. For TCRbeta chain sequencing, PBMC samples were collected from trial participants at day 0 and at day 28 after the second dose. Spanning cysteine to phenylalanine, the CDR3 consists of 16 amino acids. Here the CDR3 DNA is all that survives: 48 bases in frame from base 1. V sheds 0 bases and J sheds 5 bases, leaving 11 bases between their ends. As encoded in the germline V gene, CDR1 is LGHNA while CDR2 is YNFKEQ.

The rearrangement joined TRBV4-2 to TRBJ1-6; matching of 5 bases hints at TRBD1 as the D gene. This TCR derives from an adult who received the AZD1222 COVID-19 vaccine. The sample was peripheral blood, taken 28 days after the second AZD1222 dose. The sequenced DNA: TGTGCCAGCAGCCAAGACCCGGCAGGGAATAATTCACCCCTCCACTTT. Protein translation: CASSQDPAGNNSPLHF.